This is a list of T cell receptor beta chains from one sample in a study of glioma-infiltrating T cells. TCRdb ran MiXCR on the multiplex PCR reads and lists one entry per CDR3 protein. The sample lists about 89,000 distinct CDR3 sequences; about 23% were seen once. The specimen sequenced was glioma tissue, nonneoplastic brain tissue, or PBMCs (not recorded which). These TCRs come from a human donor with low-grade glioma or glioblastoma, undergoing nonglioma brain surgery, or in good health (not recorded which). Both conserved end residues are part of each CDR3. D genes are given only for firm matches. Some rows mark clone size as missing; the rest say once, few, many or name a class of expanded clone.

V	J	D	size	CDR3	DNA
TRBV5-6	TRBJ1-6	NA	NA	CASSLTTGNSPLHF	TGTGCCAGCAGCTTGACTACAGGGAATTCACCCCTCCACTTT
TRBV20-1	TRBJ1-5	NA	many	CSASPGPRQPQHF	TGCAGTGCTAGTCCCGGTCCGAGACAGCCCCAGCATTTT
TRBV18	TRBJ1-2	NA	many	CASSPVGSDSYTF	TGTGCCAGCTCACCAGTGGGTTCGGATAGCTACACCTTC
TRBV7-6	TRBJ1-4	NA	many	CASSPRGGEKLFF	TGTGCCAGCAGCCCCCGAGGAGGTGAAAAACTGTTTTTT
TRBV12-5	TRBJ1-4	NA	NA	CASGPRGPEKLFF	TGTGCTAGTGGTCCCCGGGGGCCAGAAAAACTGTTTTTT
TRBV19	TRBJ2-1	NA	many	CASEFRPGNEQFF	TGTGCCAGCGAGTTTAGACCGGGGAATGAGCAGTTCTTC
TRBV7-2	TRBJ1-4	NA	many	CASSPKRGLNEKLFF	TGTGCCAGCAGCCCGAAGCGGGGCCTTAATGAAAAACTGTTTTTT
TRBV9	TRBJ1-1	NA	many	CASSENPNTEAFF	TGTGCCAGCAGCGAAAATCCCAACACTGAAGCTTTCTTT
TRBV15	TRBJ1-2	NA	medium-sized	CATSSLGGANYGYTF	TGTGCCACCAGCAGTTTGGGGGGCGCTAACTATGGCTACACCTTC
TRBV18	TRBJ2-5	NA	many	CASSATGIKETQYF	TGTGCCAGCTCAGCGACAGGAATAAAAGAGACCCAGTACTTC
TRBV19	TRBJ1-5	NA	many	CASTPSYSNQPQHF	TGTGCCAGTACACCTAGTTATAGCAATCAGCCCCAGCATTTT
TRBV3-1	TRBJ1-1	NA	many	CASSQAGLPNTEAFF	TGTGCCAGCAGCCAAGCGGGACTGCCCAACACTGAAGCTTTCTTT
TRBV11-1	TRBJ1-6	NA	many	CASGQGQTNSPLHF	TGTGCCAGCGGGCAAGGACAAACTAATTCACCCCTCCACTTT
TRBV3-1	TRBJ1-4	NA	few	CASSHGFKDEKLFF	TGTGCCAGCAGCCACGGGTTCAAGGATGAAAAACTGTTTTTT
TRBV29-1	TRBJ2-3	TRBD1	NA	CSVLTRQGVRTGTQYF	TGCAGCGTCCTCACGCGACAGGGGGTACGCACAGGTACGCAGTATTTT
TRBV25-1	TRBJ2-2	TRBD1	few	CASSDSGQRTGELFF	TGTGCCAGCAGTGATTCGGGACAGAGGACCGGGGAGCTGTTTTTT
TRBV5-4	TRBJ1-2	NA	many	CASSADRIYGYTF	TGTGCCAGCAGCGCGGACAGAATCTATGGCTACACCTTC
TRBV3-1	TRBJ2-7	NA	few	CASSQGGYEQYF	TGTGCCAGCAGCCAAGGGGGCTACGAGCAGTACTTC
TRBV14	TRBJ1-3	NA	few	CASSQERVSGNTIYF	TGTGCCAGCAGCCAAGAGAGGGTCTCTGGAAACACCATATATTTT
TRBV5-1	TRBJ2-7	TRBD1	NA	CASSLVQGASEQYF	TGCGCCAGCAGCTTGGTTCAGGGGGCGAGCGAGCAGTACTTC
TRBV6-5	TRBJ1-1	NA	many	CASSYRGEGTEAFF	TGTGCCAGCAGTTACAGGGGCGAGGGCACTGAAGCTTTCTTT
TRBV20-1	TRBJ2-7	NA	many	CSATGTASYEQYF	TGCAGTGCCACCGGGACGGCCTCCTACGAGCAGTACTTC
TRBV7-2	TRBJ2-7	NA	many	CASNTGDPYEQYF	TGTGCCAGCAACACGGGAGACCCCTACGAGCAGTACTTC
TRBV20-1	TRBJ1-1	NA	many	CSASQVSAEAFF	TGCAGTGCTAGCCAGGTGAGCGCCGAAGCTTTCTTT
TRBV5-1	TRBJ1-5	NA	many	CASSLGGSNQPQHF	TGCGCCAGCAGCTTGGGGGGTAGCAATCAGCCCCAGCATTTT
TRBV20-1	TRBJ2-7	NA	NA	CSATRSYCEQYF	TGCAGTGCTACTAGGAGCTACTGCGAGCAGTACTTC
TRBV2	TRBJ2-5	NA	many	CASSGRGVETQYF	TGTGCCAGCAGCGGACGTGGGGTAGAGACCCAGTACTTC
TRBV4-1	TRBJ1-3	NA	NA	CASSQGTVSGNTIYF	TGCGCCAGCAGCCAAGGGACGGTCTCTGGAAACACCATATATTTT
TRBV7-9	TRBJ2-1	NA	NA	CASAVRHSFDEQFF	TGTGCCAGCGCCGTCCGGCATAGTTTTGATGAGCAGTTCTTC
TRBV4-1	TRBJ2-4	NA	many	CASSQPLGFSPRNIQYF	TGCGCCAGCAGCCAACCCCTCGGATTCTCCCCGAGAAACATTCAGTACTTC
TRBV12-3/TRBV12-4	TRBJ2-3	NA	many	CASSLASLRTDTQYF	TGTGCCAGCAGTTTGGCTAGCCTTAGGACAGATACGCAGTATTTT
TRBV7-2	TRBJ2-5	TRBD2	many	CASSLVSGGPQETQYF	TGTGCCAGCAGCTTAGTTAGCGGGGGTCCCCAAGAGACCCAGTACTTC
TRBV9	TRBJ2-5	NA	few	CASSGGGRRLETQYF	TGTGCCAGCAGCGGTGGGGGCAGGAGGTTAGAGACCCAGTACTTC
TRBV12-3/TRBV12-4	TRBJ1-5	NA	many	CASSLEGRQPQHF	TGTGCCAGCAGTTTAGAGGGACGGCAGCCCCAGCATTTT
TRBV2	TRBJ1-1	TRBD1	NA	CARSLRQGFNEAFF	TGTGCCAGAAGCCTGAGACAGGGGTTCAATGAAGCTTTCTTT